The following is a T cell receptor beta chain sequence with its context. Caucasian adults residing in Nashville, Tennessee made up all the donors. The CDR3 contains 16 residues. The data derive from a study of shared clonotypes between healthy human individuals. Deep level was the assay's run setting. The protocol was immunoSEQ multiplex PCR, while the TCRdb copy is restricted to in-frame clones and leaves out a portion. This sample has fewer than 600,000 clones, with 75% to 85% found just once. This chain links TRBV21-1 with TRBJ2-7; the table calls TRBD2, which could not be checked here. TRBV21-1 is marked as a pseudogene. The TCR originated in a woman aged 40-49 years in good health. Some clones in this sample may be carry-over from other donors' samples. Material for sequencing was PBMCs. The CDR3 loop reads CASSARGRAAKYEQYF. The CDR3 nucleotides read TGTGCCAGCAGCGCACGTGGGAGGGCAGCGAAGTACGAGCAGTACTTC.